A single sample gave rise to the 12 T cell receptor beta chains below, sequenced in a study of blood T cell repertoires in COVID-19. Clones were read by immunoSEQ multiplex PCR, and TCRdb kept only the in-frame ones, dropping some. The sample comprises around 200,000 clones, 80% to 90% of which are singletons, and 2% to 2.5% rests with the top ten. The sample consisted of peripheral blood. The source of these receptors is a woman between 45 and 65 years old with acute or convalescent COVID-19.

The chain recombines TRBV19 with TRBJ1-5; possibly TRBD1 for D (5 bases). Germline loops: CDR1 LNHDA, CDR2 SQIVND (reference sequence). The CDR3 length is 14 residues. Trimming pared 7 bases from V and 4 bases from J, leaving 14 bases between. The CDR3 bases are TGTGCCAGTACCCGACGGGGGTCTAATCAGCCCCAGCATTTT. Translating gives CASTRRGSNQPQHF.

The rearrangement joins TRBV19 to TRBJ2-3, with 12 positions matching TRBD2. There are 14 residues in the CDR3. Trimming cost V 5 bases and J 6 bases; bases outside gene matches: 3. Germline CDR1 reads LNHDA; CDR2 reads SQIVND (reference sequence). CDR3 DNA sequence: TGTGCCAGTAGTCGACTAGCGGGAGTGGATACGCAGTATTTT. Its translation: CASSRLAGVDTQYF.

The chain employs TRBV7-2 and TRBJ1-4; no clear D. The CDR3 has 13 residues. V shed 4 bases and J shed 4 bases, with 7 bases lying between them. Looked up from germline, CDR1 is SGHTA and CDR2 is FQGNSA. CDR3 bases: TGTGCCAGCAGCTCGCGGAGTAATGAAAAACTGTTTTTT. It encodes CASSSRSNEKLFF. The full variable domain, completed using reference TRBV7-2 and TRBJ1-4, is GAGVSQSPSNKVTEKGKDVELRCDPISGHTALYWYRQSLGQGLEFLIYFQGNSAPDKSGLPSDRFSAERTGGSVSTLTIQRTQQEDSAVYLCASSSRSNEKLFFGSGTQLSVL.

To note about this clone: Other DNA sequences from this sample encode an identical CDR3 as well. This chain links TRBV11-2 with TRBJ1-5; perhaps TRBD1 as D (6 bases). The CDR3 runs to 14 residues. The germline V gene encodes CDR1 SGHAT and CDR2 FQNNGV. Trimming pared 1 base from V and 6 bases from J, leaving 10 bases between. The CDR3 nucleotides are TGTGCCAGCAGCTTAGCAGGGGACGGTCAGCCCCAGCATTTT. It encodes CASSLAGDGQPQHF.

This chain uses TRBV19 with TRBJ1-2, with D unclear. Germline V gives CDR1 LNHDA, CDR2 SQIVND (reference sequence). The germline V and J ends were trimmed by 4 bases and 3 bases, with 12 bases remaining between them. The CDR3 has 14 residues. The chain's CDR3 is CASSKEGSYYGYTF. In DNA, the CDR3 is TGTGCCAGTAGTAAAGAGGGCAGTTACTATGGCTACACCTTC.

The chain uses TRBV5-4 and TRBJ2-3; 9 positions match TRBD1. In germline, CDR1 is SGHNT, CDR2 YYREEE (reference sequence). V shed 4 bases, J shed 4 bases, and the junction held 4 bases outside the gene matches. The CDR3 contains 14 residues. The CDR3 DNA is TGTGCCAGCAGCATGACAGGGGGTTCAGATACGCAGTATTTT. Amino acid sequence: CASSMTGGSDTQYF.

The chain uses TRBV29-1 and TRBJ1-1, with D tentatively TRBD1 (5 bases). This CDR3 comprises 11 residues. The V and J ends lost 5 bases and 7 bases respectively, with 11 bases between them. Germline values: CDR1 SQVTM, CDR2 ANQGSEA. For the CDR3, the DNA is TGCAGCGTTATGGACAAGGGTGAAGCTTTCTTT. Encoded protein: CSVMDKGEAFF.

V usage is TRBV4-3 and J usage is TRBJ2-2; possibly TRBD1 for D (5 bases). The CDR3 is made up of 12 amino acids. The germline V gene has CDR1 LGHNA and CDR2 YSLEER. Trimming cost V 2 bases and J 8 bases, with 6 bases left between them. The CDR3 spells CASSQRGGELFF. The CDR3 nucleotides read TGCGCCAGCAGCCAAAGGGGTGGGGAGCTGTTTTTT.

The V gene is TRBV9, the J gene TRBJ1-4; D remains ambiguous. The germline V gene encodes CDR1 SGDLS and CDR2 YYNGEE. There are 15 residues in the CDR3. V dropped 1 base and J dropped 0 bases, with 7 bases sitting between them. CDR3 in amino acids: CASSVIGTTNEKLFF. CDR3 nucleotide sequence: TGTGCCAGCAGCGTAATCGGGACAACTAATGAAAAACTGTTTTTT.

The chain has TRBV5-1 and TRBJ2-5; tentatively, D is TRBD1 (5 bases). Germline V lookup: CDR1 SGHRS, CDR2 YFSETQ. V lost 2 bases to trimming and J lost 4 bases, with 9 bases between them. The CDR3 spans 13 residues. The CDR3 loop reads CASSFSGRETQYF. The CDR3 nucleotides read TGCGCCAGCAGCTTCTCAGGGCGAGAGACCCAGTACTTC.

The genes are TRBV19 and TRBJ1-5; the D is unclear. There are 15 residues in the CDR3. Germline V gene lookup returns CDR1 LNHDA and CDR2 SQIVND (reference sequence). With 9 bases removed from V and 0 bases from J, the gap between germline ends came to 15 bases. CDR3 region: CASQTSQDSNQPQHF. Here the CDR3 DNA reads TGTGCCAGCCAGACAAGTCAGGATAGCAATCAGCCCCAGCATTTT.

The CDR3 nucleotides read TGTGCCAGTAAAGGGCAGGAGGGTTCACCCCTCCACTTT. Translating gives CASKGQEGSPLHF. The chain is built from TRBV19 and TRBJ1-6; the D is unclear. This CDR3 comprises 13 residues. Germline CDR1 and CDR2: LNHDA and SQIVND (reference sequence). Deletions cut 7 bases from V and 9 bases from J, with 13 bases between.